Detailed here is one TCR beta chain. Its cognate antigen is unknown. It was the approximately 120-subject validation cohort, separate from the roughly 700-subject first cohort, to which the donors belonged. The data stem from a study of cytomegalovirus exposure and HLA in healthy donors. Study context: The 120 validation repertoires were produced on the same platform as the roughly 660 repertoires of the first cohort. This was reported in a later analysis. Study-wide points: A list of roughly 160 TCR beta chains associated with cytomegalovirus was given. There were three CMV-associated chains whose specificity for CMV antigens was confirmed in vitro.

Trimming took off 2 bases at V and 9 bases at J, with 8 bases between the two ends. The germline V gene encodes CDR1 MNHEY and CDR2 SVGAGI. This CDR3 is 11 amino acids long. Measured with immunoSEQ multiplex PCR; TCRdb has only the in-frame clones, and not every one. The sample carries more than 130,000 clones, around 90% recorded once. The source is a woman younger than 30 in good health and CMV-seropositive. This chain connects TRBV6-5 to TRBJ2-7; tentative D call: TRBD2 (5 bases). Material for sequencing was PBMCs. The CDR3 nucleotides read TGTGCCAGCAGTTACAATCGGGGGCAGTACTTC. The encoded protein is CASSYNRGQYF.